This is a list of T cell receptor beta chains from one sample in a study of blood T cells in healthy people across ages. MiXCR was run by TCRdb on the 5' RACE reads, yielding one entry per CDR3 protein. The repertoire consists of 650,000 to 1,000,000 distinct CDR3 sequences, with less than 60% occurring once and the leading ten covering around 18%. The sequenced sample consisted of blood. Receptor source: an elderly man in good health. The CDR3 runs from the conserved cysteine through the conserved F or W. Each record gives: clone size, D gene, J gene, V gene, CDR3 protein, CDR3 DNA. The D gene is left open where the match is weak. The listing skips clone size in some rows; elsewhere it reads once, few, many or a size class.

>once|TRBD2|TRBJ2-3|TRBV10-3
CAIGASGSTDTQYF
TGTGCCATCGGGGCTAGCGGTAGCACAGATACGCAGTATTTT
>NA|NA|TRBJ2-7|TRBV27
CASSLSGGAVAEQYF
TGTGCCAGCAGTTTATCGGGGGGAGCTGTTGCCGAGCAGTACTTC
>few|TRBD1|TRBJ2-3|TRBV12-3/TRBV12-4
CASSQGTGAADTQYF
TGTGCCAGCAGTCAAGGCACAGGGGCAGCAGATACGCAGTATTTT
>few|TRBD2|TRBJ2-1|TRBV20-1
CSARKFTSGSYNEQFF
TGCAGTGCTAGGAAATTTACTAGCGGTTCCTACAATGAGCAGTTCTTC
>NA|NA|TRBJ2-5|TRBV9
CASSGGRAYETQYF
TGTGCCAGCAGTGGGGGACGAGCGTACGAGACCCAGTACTTC
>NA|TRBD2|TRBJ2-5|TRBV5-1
CASSPTQLAGAGTQYF
TGCGCCAGCAGCCCTACCCAACTAGCGGGAGCAGGGACCCAGTACTTC
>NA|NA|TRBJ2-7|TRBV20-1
CSARRQGLYEQYF
TGCAGTGCTAGAAGGCAGGGTCTCTACGAGCAGTACTTC
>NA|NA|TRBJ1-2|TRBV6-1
CASSVTVYGYTF
TGTGCCAGCAGTGTGACAGTTTATGGCTACACCTTC
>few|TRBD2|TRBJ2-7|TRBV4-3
CASSQDALAGARPSSYNEQYF
TGCGCCAGCAGCCAAGATGCCCTAGCGGGAGCGCGTCCGAGCTCCTACAATGAGCAGTACTTC
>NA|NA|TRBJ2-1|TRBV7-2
CASSLGGLTYNNEQFF
TGTGCCAGCAGCTTAGGAGGCCTAACCTACAACAATGAGCAGTTCTTC
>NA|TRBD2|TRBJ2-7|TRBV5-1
CASRPGRAGLHEQYF
TGCGCCAGCAGACCGGGACGAGCGGGATTGCACGAGCAGTACTTC
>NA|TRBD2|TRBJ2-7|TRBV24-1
CATSDPTSGNNEQYF
TGTGCCACCAGTGACCCGACTAGCGGCAACAATGAGCAGTACTTC
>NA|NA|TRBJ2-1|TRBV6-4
CASSGASHNEQFF
TGTGCCAGCAGTGGGGCTAGCCACAATGAGCAGTTCTTC
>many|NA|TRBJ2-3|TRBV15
CATSSGAGDTQYF
TGTGCCACCAGCAGCGGAGCGGGAGATACGCAGTATTTT
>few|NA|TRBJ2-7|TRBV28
CASTNDSPYEQYF
TGTGCCAGTACTAATGACTCCCCCTACGAGCAGTACTTC
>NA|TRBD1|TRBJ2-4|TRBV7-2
CASSFSSGTGNIQYF
TGTGCCAGCAGCTTCTCCTCCGGGACAGGGAACATTCAGTACTTC
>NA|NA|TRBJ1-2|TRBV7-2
CASSLAATPYGYTF
TGTGCCAGCAGCTTAGCGGCCACACCCTATGGCTACACCTTC
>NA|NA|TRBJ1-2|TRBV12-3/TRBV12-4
CASSIDRSYGYTF
TGTGCCAGCAGCATTGACAGGTCCTATGGCTACACCTTC
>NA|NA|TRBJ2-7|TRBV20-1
CSAEKGGLADEQYF
TGCAGTGCCGAAAAGGGGGGGCTAGCGGACGAGCAGTACTTC
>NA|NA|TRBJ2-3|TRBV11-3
CASSSYRGGTYTDTQYF
TGTGCCAGCAGCTCTTATAGAGGCGGGACGTACACAGATACGCAGTATTTT
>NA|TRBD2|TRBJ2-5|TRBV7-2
CASSSGLAGGSEETQYF
TGTGCCAGCAGCTCGGGACTAGCGGGAGGTTCGGAAGAGACCCAGTACTTC
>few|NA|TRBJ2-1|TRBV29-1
CSVTLLAAARNNEQFF
TGCAGCGTTACCCTTTTAGCAGCCGCTAGGAACAATGAGCAGTTCTTC
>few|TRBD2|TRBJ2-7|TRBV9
CASSVVLGGEQYF
TGTGCCAGCAGCGTAGTTCTGGGGGGGGAGCAGTACTTC
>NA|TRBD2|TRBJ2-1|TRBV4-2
CASSRGTSTEQFF
TGTGCCAGCAGCCGCGGGACTAGCACTGAGCAGTTCTTC
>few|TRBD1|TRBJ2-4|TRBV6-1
CASIDRDRNIQYF
TGTGCCAGCATCGACAGGGATCGGAACATTCAGTACTTC
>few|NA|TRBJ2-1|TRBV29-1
CSVVRAYNEQFF
TGCAGCGTTGTGAGGGCTTACAATGAGCAGTTCTTC
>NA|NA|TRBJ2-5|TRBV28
CASIKGAGQETQYF
TGTGCCAGCATTAAGGGGGCGGGGCAAGAGACCCAGTACTTC
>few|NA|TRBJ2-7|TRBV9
CASSARDTVQSYEQYF
TGTGCCAGCAGCGCCCGAGACACGGTACAATCCTACGAGCAGTACTTC
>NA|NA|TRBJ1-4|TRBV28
CASKPDTTGTNEKLFF
TGTGCCAGCAAGCCCGACACCACAGGAACTAATGAAAAACTGTTTTTT
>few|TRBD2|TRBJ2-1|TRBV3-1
CASSQTSGRQNEQFF
TGTGCCAGCAGCCAAACTAGCGGGAGACAAAATGAGCAGTTCTTC
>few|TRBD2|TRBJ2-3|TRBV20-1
CSVPPASGRADTQYF
TGCAGTGTTCCCCCCGCTAGCGGGAGGGCAGATACGCAGTATTTT
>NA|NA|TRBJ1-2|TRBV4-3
CASSQDLGDGYTF
TGCGCCAGCAGCCAAGATCTAGGGGACGGCTACACCTTC
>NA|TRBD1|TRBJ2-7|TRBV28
CASSLVSRDSTYEQYF
TGTGCCAGCAGTTTGGTCTCCCGGGACAGCACCTACGAGCAGTACTTC
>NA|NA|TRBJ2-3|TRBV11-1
CASVPASTKTDTQYF
TGTGCCAGCGTTCCGGCCTCCACTAAGACAGATACGCAGTATTTT
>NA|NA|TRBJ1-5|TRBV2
CASSVRINNQPQHF
TGTGCCAGCAGTGTGAGGATCAACAATCAGCCCCAGCATTTT
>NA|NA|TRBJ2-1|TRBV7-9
CASSPRALYEQFF
TGTGCCAGCAGCCCCCGGGCTCTTTACGAGCAGTTCTTC
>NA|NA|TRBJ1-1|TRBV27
CASLGNRVTEAFF
TGTGCCAGCCTCGGGAACAGGGTAACTGAAGCTTTCTTT
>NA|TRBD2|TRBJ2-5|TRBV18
CASSPSLGHTGGSYNEQYF
TGTGCCAGCTCACCATCCTTGGGCCATACGGGGGGGTCCTACAATGAGCAGTACTTC
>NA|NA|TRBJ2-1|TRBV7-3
CASSLNDVHEQFF
TGTGCCAGCAGCTTAAACGACGTCCATGAGCAGTTCTTC
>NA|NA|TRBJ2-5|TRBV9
CASSVSGEETQYF
TGTGCCAGCAGCGTATCAGGGGAAGAGACCCAGTACTTC
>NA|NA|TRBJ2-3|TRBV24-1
CATSDGDLITDTQYF
TGTGCCACCAGTGACGGGGACTTGATCACAGATACGCAGTATTTT
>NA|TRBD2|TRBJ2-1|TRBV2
CASSDQRGPYNEQFF
TGTGCCAGCAGTGACCAGCGGGGCCCCTACAATGAGCAGTTCTTC
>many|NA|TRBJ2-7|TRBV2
CASQSTAYYEQYF
TGTGCCAGCCAAAGCACGGCTTATTACGAGCAGTACTTC
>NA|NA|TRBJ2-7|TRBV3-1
CASSQGLTSSYKQYF
TGTGCCAGCAGCCAAGGCCTTACTAGCTCCTACAAGCAGTACTTC
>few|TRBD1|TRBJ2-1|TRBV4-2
CASSRDRVVNEQFF
TGTGCCAGCAGCCGAGACAGGGTCGTGAATGAGCAGTTCTTC
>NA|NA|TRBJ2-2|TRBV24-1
CATSDLLRGNTGELFF
TGTGCCACCAGTGATTTGCTGCGGGGGAACACCGGGGAGCTGTTTTTT
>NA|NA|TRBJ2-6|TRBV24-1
CATGDAGANVLTF
TGTGCCACGGGGGACGCTGGGGCCAACGTCCTGACTTTC
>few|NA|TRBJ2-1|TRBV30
CAWGSLLNEQFF
TGTGCCTGGGGTTCCCTTCTGAATGAGCAGTTCTTC
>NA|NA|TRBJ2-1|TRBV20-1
CSAPGQYFEQFF
TGCAGTGCCCCCGGACAGTACTTTGAGCAGTTCTTC
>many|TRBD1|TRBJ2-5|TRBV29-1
CSAARTGDRETQYF
TGCAGCGCCGCCCGGACAGGCGATCGGGAGACCCAGTACTTC
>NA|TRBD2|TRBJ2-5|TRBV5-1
CASSSPGLQETQYF
TGCGCCAGCAGCTCCCCGGGACTACAAGAGACCCAGTACTTC
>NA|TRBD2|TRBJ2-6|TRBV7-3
CASRVRASGSSGANVLTF
TGTGCCAGCAGGGTCCGGGCTAGCGGGAGCTCTGGGGCCAACGTCCTGACTTTC
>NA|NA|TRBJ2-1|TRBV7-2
CASSLSGGTNNEQFF
TGTGCCAGCAGCTTAAGTGGCGGGACAAACAATGAGCAGTTCTTC
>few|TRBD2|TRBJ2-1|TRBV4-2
CASSRTLPGTSGSRAYNEQFF
TGTGCCAGCAGCCGAACGCTTCCCGGGACTAGCGGGAGTCGGGCCTACAATGAGCAGTTCTTC